What follows is one T cell receptor beta chain and its context. Its antigen is still unknown. Some clones are missing from TCRdb's copy, which holds only in-frame ones; the method was immunoSEQ multiplex PCR. The sample lists tens of thousands of clones, approximately 95% occurring once. The sample belongs to a study of CD4 T cells in relation to SARS-CoV-2 and coronaviruses. The study, taken as a whole, reports: SARS-CoV-2-driven expansion was significantly weaker in crossreactive than monoreactive clones.

The V gene end was trimmed by 4 bases and the J gene end by 2 bases; junction bases not matched to a gene: 3. Germline V CDR1 and CDR2: KGHDR, SFDVKD. The CDR3 consists of 15 residues. The unexposed donors gave CD4+ T cells in about 2010-2019, prior to COVID-19. Cryopreserved PBMCs were CD4-enriched, then split into naive and memory cells. V usage is TRBV24-1 and J usage is TRBJ2-3; 9 nucleotides agree with TRBD2. Sequenced input: naive CD4+ T cells from PBMCs. The subset denotes: naive CD4+ T cells isolated by negative enrichment. The origin of this receptor is a human donor in good health. The CDR3: CATSEAGGHTDTQYF. In DNA, the CDR3 is TGTGCCACCAGTGAAGCGGGAGGCCACACAGATACGCAGTATTTT.